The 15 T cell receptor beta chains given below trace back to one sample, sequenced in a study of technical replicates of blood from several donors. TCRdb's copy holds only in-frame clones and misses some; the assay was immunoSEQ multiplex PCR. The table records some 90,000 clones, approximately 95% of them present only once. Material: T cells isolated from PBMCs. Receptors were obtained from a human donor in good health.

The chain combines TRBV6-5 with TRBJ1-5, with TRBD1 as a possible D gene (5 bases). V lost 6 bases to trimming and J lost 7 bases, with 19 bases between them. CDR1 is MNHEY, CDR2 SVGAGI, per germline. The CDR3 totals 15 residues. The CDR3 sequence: CASSQGTGGGQPQHF. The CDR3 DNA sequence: TGTGCCAGCAGCCAAGGGACGGGGGGAGGCCAGCCCCAGCATTTT.

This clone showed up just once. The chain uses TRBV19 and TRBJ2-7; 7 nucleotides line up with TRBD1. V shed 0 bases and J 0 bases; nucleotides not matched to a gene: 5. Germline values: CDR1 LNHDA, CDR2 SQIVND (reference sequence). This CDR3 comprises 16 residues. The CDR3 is CASSIEPGQSSYEQYF. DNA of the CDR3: TGTGCCAGTAGTATAGAACCGGGACAGAGCTCCTACGAGCAGTACTTC.

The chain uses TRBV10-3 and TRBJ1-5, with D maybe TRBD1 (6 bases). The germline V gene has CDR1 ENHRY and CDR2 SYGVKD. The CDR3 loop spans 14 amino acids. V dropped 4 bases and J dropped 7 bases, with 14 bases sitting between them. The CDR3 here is CAISAQQGSQPQHF. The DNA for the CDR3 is TGTGCCATCAGTGCGCAACAGGGTAGCCAGCCCCAGCATTTT.

For the CDR3, the DNA is TGCGCCAGCAGCCAACAAATACAGGGGAATGAGCAGTTCTTC. Amino acid sequence: CASSQQIQGNEQFF. V and J are TRBV4-1 and TRBJ2-1, with 7 bases matching TRBD1. V lost 2 bases and J lost 7; bases outside the gene matches: 5. CDR3 size: 14 residues. Germline values: CDR1 MGHRA, CDR2 YSYEKL.

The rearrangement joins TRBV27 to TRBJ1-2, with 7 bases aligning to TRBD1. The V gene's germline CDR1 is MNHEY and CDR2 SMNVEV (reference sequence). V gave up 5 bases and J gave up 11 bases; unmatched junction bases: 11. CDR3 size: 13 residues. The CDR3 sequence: CASSPGQAMAYTF. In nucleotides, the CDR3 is TGTGCCAGCAGTCCCGGACAGGCCATGGCATACACCTTC.

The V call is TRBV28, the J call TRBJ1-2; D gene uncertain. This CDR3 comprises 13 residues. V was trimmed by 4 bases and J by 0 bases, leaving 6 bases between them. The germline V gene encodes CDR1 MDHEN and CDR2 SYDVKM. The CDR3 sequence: CASSSIPNYGYTF. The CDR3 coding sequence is TGTGCCAGCAGTTCAATCCCTAACTATGGCTACACCTTC.

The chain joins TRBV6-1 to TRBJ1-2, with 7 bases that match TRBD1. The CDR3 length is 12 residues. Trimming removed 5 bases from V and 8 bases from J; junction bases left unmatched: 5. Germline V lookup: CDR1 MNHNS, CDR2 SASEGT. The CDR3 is CASSPTGVGYTF. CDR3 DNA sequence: TGTGCCAGCAGTCCAACAGGGGTCGGCTACACCTTC.

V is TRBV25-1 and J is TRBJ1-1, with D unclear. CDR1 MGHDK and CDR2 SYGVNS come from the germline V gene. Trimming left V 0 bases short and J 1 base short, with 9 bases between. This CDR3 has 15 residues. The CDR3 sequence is CASSEYGRRNTEAFF. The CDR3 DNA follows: TGTGCCAGCAGTGAATACGGCAGGCGGAACACTGAAGCTTTCTTT.

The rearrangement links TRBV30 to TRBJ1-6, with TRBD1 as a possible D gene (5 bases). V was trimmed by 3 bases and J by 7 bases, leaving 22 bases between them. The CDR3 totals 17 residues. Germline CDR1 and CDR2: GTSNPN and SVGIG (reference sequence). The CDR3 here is CAWSQHHGQGFNSPLHF. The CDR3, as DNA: TGTGCCTGGAGCCAACACCACGGCCAGGGTTTCAATTCACCCCTCCACTTT.

CDR3 in DNA: TGTGCCAGCAGTGTATTCGCGGGAAGCGAAGAGACCCAGTACTTC. This sequence encodes CASSVFAGSEETQYF. The rearrangement joins TRBV6-4 to TRBJ2-5; D is possibly TRBD2 (6 bases). The germline gives CDR1 MRHNA, CDR2 SNTAGT. The V end was cut by 4 bases, the J end by 3 bases, with 15 bases between. The CDR3 has 15 amino acids.

The CDR3 coding sequence is TGTGCCAGCAGTCTGTGGCGGGAGACAGATACGCAGTATTTT. Encoded protein: CASSLWRETDTQYF. This chain links TRBV4-2 with TRBJ2-3; 7 nucleotides align to TRBD2. This CDR3 has 14 residues. With V trimmed by 6 bases and J by 3 bases, 6 bases remained unmatched. Looked up from germline, CDR1 is LGHNA and CDR2 is YNFKEQ.

The CDR3 DNA sequence: TGTGCCAGCAGCTTAAGCCAGGGGACAGATACGCAGTATTTT. This sequence encodes CASSLSQGTDTQYF. The V call is TRBV11-2, the J call TRBJ2-3; D perhaps matches TRBD1 (6 bases). Germline V gene sequence: CDR1 SGHAT, CDR2 FQNNGV. The CDR3 is 14 residues long. Trimming removed 2 bases from V and 3 bases from J, with 9 bases in between.

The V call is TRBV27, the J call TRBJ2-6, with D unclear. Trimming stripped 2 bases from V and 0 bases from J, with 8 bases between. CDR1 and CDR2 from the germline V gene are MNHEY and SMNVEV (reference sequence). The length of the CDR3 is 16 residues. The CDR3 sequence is CASSLVASSGANVLTF. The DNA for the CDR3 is TGTGCCAGCAGTTTAGTAGCAAGCTCTGGGGCCAACGTCCTGACTTTC.

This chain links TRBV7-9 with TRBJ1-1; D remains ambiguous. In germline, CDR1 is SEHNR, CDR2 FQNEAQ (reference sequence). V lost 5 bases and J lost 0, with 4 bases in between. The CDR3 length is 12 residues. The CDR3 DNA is TGTGCCAGCAGCCTCTTGAACACTGAAGCTTTCTTT. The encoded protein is CASSLLNTEAFF. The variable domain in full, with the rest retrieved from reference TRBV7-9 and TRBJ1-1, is DTGVSQNPRHKITKRGQNVTFRCDPISEHNRLYWYRQTLGQGPEFLTYFQNEAQLEKSRLLSDRFSAERPKGSFSTLEIQRTEQGDSAMYLCASSLLNTEAFFGQGTRLTVV.

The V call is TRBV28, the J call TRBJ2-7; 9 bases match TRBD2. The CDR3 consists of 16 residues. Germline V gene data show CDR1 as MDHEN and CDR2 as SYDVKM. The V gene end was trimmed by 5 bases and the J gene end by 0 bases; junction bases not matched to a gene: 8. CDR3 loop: CASSRLTSGSSYEQYF. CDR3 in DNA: TGTGCCAGCAGTCGCTTGACTAGCGGAAGCTCCTACGAGCAGTACTTC. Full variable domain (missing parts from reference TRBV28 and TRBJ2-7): DVKVTQSSRYLVKRTGEKVFLECVQDMDHENMFWYRQDPGLGLRLIYFSYDVKMKEKGDIPEGYSVSREKKERFSLILESASTNQTSMYLCASSRLTSGSSYEQYFGPGTRLTVT.